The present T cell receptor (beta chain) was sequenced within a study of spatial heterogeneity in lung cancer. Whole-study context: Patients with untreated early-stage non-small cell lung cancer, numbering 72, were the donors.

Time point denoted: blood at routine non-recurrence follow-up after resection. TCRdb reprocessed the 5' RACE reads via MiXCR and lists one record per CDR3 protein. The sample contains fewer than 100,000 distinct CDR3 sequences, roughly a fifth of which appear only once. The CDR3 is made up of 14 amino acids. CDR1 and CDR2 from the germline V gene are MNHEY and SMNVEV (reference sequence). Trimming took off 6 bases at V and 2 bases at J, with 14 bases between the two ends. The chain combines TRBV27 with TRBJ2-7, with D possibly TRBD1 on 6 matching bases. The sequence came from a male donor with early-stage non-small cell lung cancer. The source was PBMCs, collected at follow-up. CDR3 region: CASRTAGTPYEQYV. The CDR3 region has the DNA TGTGCCAGCAGGACAGCCGGGACACCCTACGAGCAGTACGTC.